This TCR beta chain is drawn from a study of shared clonotypes between healthy human individuals. About the research overall: CD4 naive cells filled three plates per donor, CD4 memory three, CD8 naive two and CD8 memory one. Study results and caveats: Only blood underwent sampling, and tissue repertoires likely differ.

Notes on this clone: The antigen is unknown.

Trimming took 4 bases from V and 4 from J, leaving 8 bases between them. CDR1 and CDR2 (germline): ENHRY, SYGVKD. The CDR3 extends over 12 amino acids. Assay runs were performed at deep level. Researchers divided each subset's genomic DNA evenly across several immunoSEQ plates. The data were produced by immunoSEQ multiplex PCR, yet TCRdb's version contains in-frame clones alone and is incomplete. The repertoire includes about 600,000 clones, almost 97% of them detected once, and around 0.06% sits in the top ten. The chain recombines TRBV10-3 with TRBJ2-7; no clear D. This clonotype was sampled from a woman between 25 and 40 years old in good health. The material sequenced was naive CD4+ T cells sorted from blood. Specified subset: CD45RA+ positively selected. The CDR3, as DNA: TGTGCCATCAGTGGATTTGGGTACGAGCAGTACTTC. Amino acids: CAISGFGYEQYF.